The T cell receptor beta chain described here comes from a study of patients and donors after allogeneic stem cell transplantation (dated by TCRdb to 2018 to 2021). About this clonotype itself: Its antigen has not been determined. One base away there is no much larger clone; base qualities are not given.

The CDR3 runs 12 amino acids, cysteine and phenylalanine included. Left in the record is the CDR3 DNA by itself, 36 bases read in frame from the first base. Relative to germline, V is 6 bases shorter and J is 4 bases shorter, with 9 bases between their ends. CDR1 and CDR2 (SNHLY, FYNNEI) derive from the germline V gene. Library preparation employed RT-PCR. Sequencing relied on a NextSeq 550. TCRdb reprocessing: public reads trimmed at Q25 with fastp, clones called with MiXCR, in-frame beta chains kept. For every CDR3 protein sequence, its rows merge into one entry that carries the most common genes and DNA. The sample table shows about 410,000 distinct CDR3 sequences, and approximately 16% are seen once. Around 7.9% of the sample belongs to the ten largest clones.

This sequence was found in a human donor who was either an allogeneic HSCT recipient or a stem cell or donor lymphocyte infusion donor (not recorded which). It is not recorded whose cells these are; they may come from a transplant donor. Recombination joined TRBV2 with TRBJ1-2; the D segment could be TRBD1, given 5 matching bases. The sample consisted of blood, either unsorted or a sorted T cell fraction (not recorded which). The CDR3 protein is CASRPDSYGYTF. The nucleotides read TGTGCCAGCAGGCCCGACAGCTATGGCTACACCTTC.